This T cell receptor (beta chain) was identified during a study of radiation and T cells in renal cell carcinoma. In the study overall: Nephrectomy followed 15 Gy stereotactic body radiation by 4 weeks.

Sequencing was performed with immunoSEQ multiplex PCR; in TCRdb, only in-frame clones are kept and a portion is missing. Of 70,000 to 95,000 clones detected, 70% to 85% appear once; the ten largest clones hold 5% to 7.5%. Time point specified: baseline pretreatment blood. Sample treatment: 15 Gy SBRT to primary tumor, nephrectomy 4 weeks later. Blood was sampled at baseline, 2 weeks and 4 weeks after SBRT. The tumor was a clear cell renal cell carcinoma. As concerns this clone: Its antigen is undetermined.

Study findings and constraints: Without pretreatment biopsies, baseline tumor clonotype presence was undetermined.

Trimming took 10 bases from V and 0 from J; bases not matched to a gene: 6. CDR1 is MNHNY and CDR2 is SVGAGI in the germline V gene (reference sequence). This CDR3 has 15 amino acids. This receptor was taken from a man aged 55 to 70 with renal cell carcinoma. The chain uses TRBV6-6 and TRBJ1-5; 10 bases align to TRBD1. Sequenced here: blood, sampled from a patient whose treatment included radiotherapy and nephrectomy. CDR3 residues: CAIDRGLYSNQPQHF. CDR3 DNA sequence: TGTGCCATCGACAGGGGGCTATATAGCAATCAGCCCCAGCATTTT.